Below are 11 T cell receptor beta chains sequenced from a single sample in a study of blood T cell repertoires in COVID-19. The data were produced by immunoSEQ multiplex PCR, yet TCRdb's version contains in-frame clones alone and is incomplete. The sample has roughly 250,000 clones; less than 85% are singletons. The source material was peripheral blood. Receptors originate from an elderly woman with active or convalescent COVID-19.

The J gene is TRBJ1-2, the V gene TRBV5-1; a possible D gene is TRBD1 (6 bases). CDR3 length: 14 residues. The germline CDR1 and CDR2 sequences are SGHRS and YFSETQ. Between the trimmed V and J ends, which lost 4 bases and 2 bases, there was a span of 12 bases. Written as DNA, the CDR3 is TGCGCCAGCAGCATGGGGGGGCAAAACTATGGCTACACCTTC. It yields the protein CASSMGGQNYGYTF.

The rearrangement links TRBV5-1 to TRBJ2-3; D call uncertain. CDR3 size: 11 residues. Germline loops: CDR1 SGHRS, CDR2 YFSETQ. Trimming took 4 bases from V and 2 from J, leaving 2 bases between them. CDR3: CASSHTDTQYF. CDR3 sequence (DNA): TGCGCCAGCAGCCACACAGATACGCAGTATTTT. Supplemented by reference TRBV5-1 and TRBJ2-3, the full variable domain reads KAGVTQTPRYLIKTRGQQVTLSCSPISGHRSVSWYQQTPGQGLQFLFEYFSETQRNKGNFPGRFSGRQFSNSRSEMNVSTLELGDSALYLCASSHTDTQYFGPGTRLTVL.

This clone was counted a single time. The CDR3 region is CASSEYYEQFF. In nucleotides, the CDR3 is TGTGCCAGCAGTGAATATTATGAGCAGTTCTTC. The chain uses TRBV6-1 and TRBJ2-1; D gene uncertain. V was cut by 2 bases and J by 8 bases, with 4 bases left in between. CDR3 size: 11 residues. The germline gives CDR1 MNHNS, CDR2 SASEGT.

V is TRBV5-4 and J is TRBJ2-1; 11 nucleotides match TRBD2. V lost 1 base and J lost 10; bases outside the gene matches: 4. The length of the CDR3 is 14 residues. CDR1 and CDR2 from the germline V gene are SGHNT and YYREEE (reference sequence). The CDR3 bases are TGTGCCAGCAGCTTGTCACTAGCGGGAGTGGAGCAGTTCTTC. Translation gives CASSLSLAGVEQFF. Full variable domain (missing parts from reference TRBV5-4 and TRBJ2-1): ETGVTQSPTHLIKTRGQQVTLRCSSQSGHNTVSWYQQALGQGPQFIFQYYREEENGRGNFPPRFSGLQFPNYSSELNVNALELDDSALYLCASSLSLAGVEQFFGPGTRLTVL.

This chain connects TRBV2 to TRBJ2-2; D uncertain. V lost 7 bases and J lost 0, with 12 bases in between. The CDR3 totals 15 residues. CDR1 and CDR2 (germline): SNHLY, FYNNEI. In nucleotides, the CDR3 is TGTGCCAGCACGAGCTCCTCCGCGAACACCGGGGAGCTGTTTTTT. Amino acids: CASTSSSANTGELFF.

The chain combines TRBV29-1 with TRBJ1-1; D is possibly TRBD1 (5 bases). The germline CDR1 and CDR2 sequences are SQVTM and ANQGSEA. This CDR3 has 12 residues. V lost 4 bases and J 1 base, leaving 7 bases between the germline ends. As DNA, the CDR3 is TGCAGCGTTGGACAGACGAACACTGAAGCTTTCTTT. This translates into CSVGQTNTEAFF.

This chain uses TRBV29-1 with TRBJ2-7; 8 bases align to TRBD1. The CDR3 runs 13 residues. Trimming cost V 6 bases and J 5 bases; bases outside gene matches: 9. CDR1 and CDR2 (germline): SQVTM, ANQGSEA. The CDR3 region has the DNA TGCAGCGTAAGGACAGGGAAGAGGAACGAGCAGTACTTC. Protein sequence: CSVRTGKRNEQYF.

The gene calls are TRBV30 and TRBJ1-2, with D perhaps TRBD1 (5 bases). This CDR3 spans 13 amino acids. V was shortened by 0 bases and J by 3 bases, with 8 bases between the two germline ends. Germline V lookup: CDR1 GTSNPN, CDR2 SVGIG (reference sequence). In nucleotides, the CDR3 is TGTGCCTGGAGTGTGGGGCAATACTATGGCTACACCTTC. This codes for CAWSVGQYYGYTF.

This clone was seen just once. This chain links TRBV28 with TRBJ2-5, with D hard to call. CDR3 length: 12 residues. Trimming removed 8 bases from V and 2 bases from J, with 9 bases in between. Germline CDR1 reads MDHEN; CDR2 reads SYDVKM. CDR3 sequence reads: CASGLLQETQYF. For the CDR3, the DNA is TGTGCCAGCGGCCTCCTTCAAGAGACCCAGTACTTC.

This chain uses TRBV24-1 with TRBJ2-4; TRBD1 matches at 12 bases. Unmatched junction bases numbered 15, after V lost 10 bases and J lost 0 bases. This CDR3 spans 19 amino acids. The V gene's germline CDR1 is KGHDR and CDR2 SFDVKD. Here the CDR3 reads CATPLPGTGGFVAKNIQYF. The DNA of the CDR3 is TGTGCCACACCTCTGCCCGGGACAGGGGGCTTCGTAGCCAAAAACATTCAGTACTTC.

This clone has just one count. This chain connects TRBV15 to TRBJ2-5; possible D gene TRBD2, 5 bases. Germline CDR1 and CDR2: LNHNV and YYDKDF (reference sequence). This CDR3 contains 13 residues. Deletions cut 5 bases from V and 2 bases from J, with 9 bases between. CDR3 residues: CATSVRGQETQYF. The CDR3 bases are TGTGCCACCAGCGTCCGGGGTCAAGAGACCCAGTACTTC.